This T cell receptor (beta chain) was sequenced during a study of regulatory T cells in long-lasting Graves disease. Looking at the study overall: Graves' cases, newly diagnosed, had used antithyroid drugs under 3 months.

The CDR3 runs 15 residues. CDR1 and CDR2 from the germline V gene are LNHDA and SQIVND (reference sequence). Trimming took 10 bases from V and 5 from J, leaving 23 bases between them. This clonotype was found a few times. Time point indicated: newly diagnosed GD, antithyroid drugs for less than 3 months. Scientists built the TCR library using RNA that was extracted from PBMCs. Arm-PCR of CDR3 regions with iRepertoire HTBI primers generated TCR beta libraries. TCRdb fed the multiplex PCR reads into MiXCR, producing one record per CDR3 protein. The sample shows about half a million distinct CDR3 sequences, around 12% of them seen only once. These data also featured in a second study, about T cells in Graves' hyperthyroidism and ophthalmopathy. This second study says: Stable Graves' hyperthyroidism meant no ophthalmopathy progression within 18 months. Within blood appeared most thyroid clonotypes that had expanded above 0.001.

This sequence joins TRBV19 and TRBJ2-5; the D is unclear. The source material was peripheral blood mononuclear cells (PBMCs), sampled at new diagnosis, from a patient treated with antithyroid drugs. The sequence was obtained from a woman aged 25 to 39 with Graves disease. CDR3 amino acids: CATIGPGDPEETQYF. DNA for the CDR3: TGTGCCACCATTGGGCCCGGAGACCCCGAGGAGACCCAGTACTTC. Looking up the rest from reference TRBV19 and TRBJ2-5 gives the full variable domain: DGGITQSPKYLFRKEGQNVTLSCEQNLNHDAMYWYRQDPGQGLRLIYYSQIVNDFQKGDIAEGYSVSREKKESFPLTVTSAQKNPTAFYLCATIGPGDPEETQYFGPGTRLLVL.